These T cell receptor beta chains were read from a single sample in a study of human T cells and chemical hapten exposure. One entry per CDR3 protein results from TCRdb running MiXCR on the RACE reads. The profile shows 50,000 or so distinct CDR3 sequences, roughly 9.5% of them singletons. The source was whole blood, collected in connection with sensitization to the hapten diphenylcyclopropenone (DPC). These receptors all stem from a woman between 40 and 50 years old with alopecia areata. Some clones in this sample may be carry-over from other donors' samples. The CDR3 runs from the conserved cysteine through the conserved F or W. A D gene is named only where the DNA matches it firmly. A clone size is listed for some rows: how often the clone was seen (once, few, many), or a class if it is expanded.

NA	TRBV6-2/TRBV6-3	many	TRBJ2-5	CASSRGFQETQYF	TGTGCCAGCTCACGGGGGTTCCAAGAGACCCAGTACTTC
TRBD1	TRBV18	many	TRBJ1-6	CASSPPTGGPNSPLHF	TGTGCCAGCTCACCACCGACAGGGGGCCCCAATTCACCCCTCCACTTT
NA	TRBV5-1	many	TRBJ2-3	CASSPSDSTDTQYF	TGCGCCAGCTCACCGTCCGACAGCACAGATACGCAGTATTTT
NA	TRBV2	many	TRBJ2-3	CASSDGPTTQYF	TGTGCCAGCAGTGATGGGCCGACTACGCAGTATTTT
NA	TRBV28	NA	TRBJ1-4	CASSRSEKLFF	TGTGCCAGCAGCCGGAGTGAAAAACTGTTTTTT
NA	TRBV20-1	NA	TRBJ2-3	CSARPVGTDTQYF	TGCAGTGCTCGCCCCGTAGGGACAGATACGCAGTATTTT
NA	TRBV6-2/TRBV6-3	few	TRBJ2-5	CASSYMLGTRETQYF	TGTGCCAGCAGTTACATGTTGGGGACACGAGAGACCCAGTACTTC
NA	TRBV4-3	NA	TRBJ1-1	CASSQDMVGVPEAFF	TGCGCCAGCAGCCAAGATATGGTAGGGGTTCCTGAAGCTTTCTTT
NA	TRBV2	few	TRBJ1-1	CASSSQPLLMNTEAFF	TGTGCCAGCAGTAGCCAGCCACTACTGATGAACACTGAAGCTTTCTTT
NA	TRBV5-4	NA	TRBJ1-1	CASTVDRVTEAFF	TGTGCCAGCACCGTGGACCGGGTAACTGAAGCTTTCTTT
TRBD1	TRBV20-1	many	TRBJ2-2	CSARRDRADTGELFF	TGCAGTGCTAGGAGGGACAGGGCGGACACCGGGGAGCTGTTTTTT
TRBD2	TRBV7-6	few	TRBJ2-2	CASSSGTSGPNTGELFF	TGTGCCAGCAGTTCCGGGACTAGCGGCCCGAACACCGGGGAGCTGTTTTTT
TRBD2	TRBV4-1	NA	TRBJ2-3	CASSQTSAQYF	TGCGCCAGCAGTCAGACTAGCGCGCAGTATTTT
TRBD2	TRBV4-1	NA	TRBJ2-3	CASSQDSGGEATDTQYF	TGCGCCAGCAGCCAAGATTCGGGGGGTGAGGCCACAGATACGCAGTATTTT
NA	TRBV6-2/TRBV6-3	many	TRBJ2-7	CASSYSYYEQYF	TGTGCCAGCAGTTACTCCTACTACGAGCAGTACTTC
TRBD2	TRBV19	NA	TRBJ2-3	CASSIVPGLGLRDTQYF	TGTGCCAGTAGTATTGTTCCGGGACTAGGGTTGCGGGATACGCAGTATTTT
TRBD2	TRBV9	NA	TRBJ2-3	CASSSPRSPGLADTDTQYF	TGTGCCAGCAGCTCACCTCGAAGTCCGGGACTAGCGGACACAGATACGCAGTATTTT
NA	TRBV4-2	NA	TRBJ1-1	CASSLKARDTEAFF	TGTGCCAGCAGCCTCAAAGCGAGGGACACTGAAGCTTTCTTT
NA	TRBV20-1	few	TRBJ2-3	CSASGADTQYF	TGCAGTGCTAGTGGCGCAGATACGCAGTATTTT
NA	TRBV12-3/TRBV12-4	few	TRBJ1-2	CASSLGGYTF	TGTGCCAGCAGTTTAGGCGGCTACACCTTC
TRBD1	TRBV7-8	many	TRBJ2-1	CASRITGGNEQFF	TGTGCCAGCAGAATTACAGGGGGGAATGAGCAGTTCTTC
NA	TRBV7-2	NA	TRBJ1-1	CASSLGWEGTEAFF	TGTGCCAGCAGCTTAGGATGGGAGGGCACTGAAGCTTTCTTT
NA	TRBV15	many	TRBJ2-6	CATSRETATGANVLTF	TGTGCCACCAGCAGGGAGACAGCAACTGGGGCCAACGTCCTGACTTTC
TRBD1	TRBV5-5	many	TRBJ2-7	CASSSTGQGTNEQYF	TGTGCCAGCAGCTCGACTGGACAGGGTACTAACGAGCAGTACTTC
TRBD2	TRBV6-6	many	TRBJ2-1	CASSYGASGGVRPEQFF	TGTGCCAGCAGTTACGGTGCTAGCGGGGGGGTACGACCTGAGCAGTTCTTC
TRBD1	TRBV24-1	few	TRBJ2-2	CATSDGDRETGELFF	TGTGCCACCAGTGATGGGGACAGGGAGACCGGGGAGCTGTTTTTT
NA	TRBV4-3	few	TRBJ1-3	CASSQGDVSSGNTIYF	TGCGCCAGCAGCCAAGGGGACGTGAGCTCTGGAAACACCATATATTTT
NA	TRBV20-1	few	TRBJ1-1	CSARMAGMNTEAFF	TGCAGTGCTAGAATGGCAGGTATGAACACTGAAGCTTTCTTT
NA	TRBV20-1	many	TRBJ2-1	CSARGGPGAYNEQFF	TGCAGTGCTAGAGGTGGGCCGGGGGCTTACAATGAGCAGTTCTTC
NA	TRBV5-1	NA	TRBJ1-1	CTSSLAGDLNTEAFF	TGCACCAGCAGCTTGGCGGGGGACCTGAACACTGAAGCTTTCTTT
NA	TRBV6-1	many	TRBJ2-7	CASTETGLVREQYF	TGTGCCAGCACCGAAACAGGGTTGGTCCGAGAGCAGTACTTC
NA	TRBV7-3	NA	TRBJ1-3	CASSNFERISGNTIYF	TGTGCCAGCAGCAACTTTGAGAGGATCTCTGGAAACACCATATATTTT
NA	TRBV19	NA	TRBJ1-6	CASRPREYNSPLHF	TGTGCCAGTAGGCCCAGGGAATATAATTCACCCCTCCACTTT
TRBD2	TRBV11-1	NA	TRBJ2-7	CASSLATSMHEQYF	TGTGCCAGCAGCTTAGCGACTAGCATGCACGAGCAGTACTTC
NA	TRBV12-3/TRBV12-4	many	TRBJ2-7	CASSLGGLGEQYF	TGTGCCAGCAGTTTAGGGGGTCTGGGCGAGCAGTACTTC
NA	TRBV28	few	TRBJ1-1	CASSSHGHLNTEAFF	TGTGCCAGCAGCTCTCATGGACATTTGAACACTGAAGCTTTCTTT
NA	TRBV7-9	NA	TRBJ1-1	CASSFGQTEAFF	TGTGCCAGCAGCTTCGGCCAAACTGAAGCTTTCTTT
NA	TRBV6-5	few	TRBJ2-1	CASSYRPGGHLYYNEQFF	TGTGCCAGCAGTTACCGGCCAGGGGGGCACCTTTACTACAATGAGCAGTTCTTC
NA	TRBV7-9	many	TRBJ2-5	CASKDQETQYF	TGTGCCAGCAAAGATCAAGAGACCCAGTACTTC
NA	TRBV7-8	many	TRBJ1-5	CASSLVDANQPQHF	TGTGCCAGCAGCTTAGTCGACGCAAATCAGCCCCAGCATTTT
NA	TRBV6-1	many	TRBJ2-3	CASSEREFSSTDTQYF	TGTGCCAGCAGTGAAAGGGAATTCTCTAGCACAGATACGCAGTATTTT
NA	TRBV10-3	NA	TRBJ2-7	CAIGQVNYYEQYF	TGTGCCATCGGTCAGGTCAATTACTACGAGCAGTACTTC
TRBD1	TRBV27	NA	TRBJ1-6	CASSLSRQGDNSPLHF	TGTGCCAGCAGTTTATCGAGACAGGGAGATAATTCACCCCTCCACTTT
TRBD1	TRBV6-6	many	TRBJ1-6	CASSSRDWAGTALHF	TGTGCCAGCAGTTCCCGCGACTGGGCCGGGACAGCCCTCCACTTT
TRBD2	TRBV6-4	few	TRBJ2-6	CASSKTSESSGANVLTF	TGTGCCAGCAGTAAGACTAGCGAGAGCTCTGGGGCCAACGTCCTGACTTTC
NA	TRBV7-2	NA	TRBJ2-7	CASTIRSSASYEQYF	TGTGCCAGTACAATAAGGTCTAGCGCATCCTACGAGCAGTACTTC